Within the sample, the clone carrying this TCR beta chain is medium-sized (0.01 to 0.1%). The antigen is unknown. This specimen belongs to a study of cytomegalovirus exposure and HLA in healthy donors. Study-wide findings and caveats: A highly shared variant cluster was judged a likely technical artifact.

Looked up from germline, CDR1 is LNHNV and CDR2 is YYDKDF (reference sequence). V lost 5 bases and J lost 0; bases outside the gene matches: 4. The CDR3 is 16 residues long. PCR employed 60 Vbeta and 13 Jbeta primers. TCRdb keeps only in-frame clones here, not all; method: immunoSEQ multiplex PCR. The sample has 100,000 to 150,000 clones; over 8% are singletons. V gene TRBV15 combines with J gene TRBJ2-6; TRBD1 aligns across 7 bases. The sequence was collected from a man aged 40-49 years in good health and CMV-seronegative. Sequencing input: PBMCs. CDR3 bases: TGTGCCACCAGCGCCCGACAGGGCTCTGGGGCCAACGTCCTGACTTTC. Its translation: CATSARQGSGANVLTF.